The text below deals with one T cell receptor (beta chain). The data belong to a study of blood T cell repertoires in COVID-19. Study-level information: The cDNA or gDNA used as material had been derived from T cells, B-cell-depleted T cells, or PBMCs.

Per the authors' pipeline: Estimated nucleated cell counts came from reference gene primer amplification. Profiled with immunoSEQ multiplex PCR; TCRdb holds only in-frame clones, not every one. The V and J calls and clone size come from that table; D and trimming were worked out from the DNA. The data show around 200,000 clones, approximately 81% seen once. V gave up 3 bases and J gave up 3 bases; unmatched junction bases: 9. Germline V CDR1 and CDR2: SGHTA, FQGTGA. CDR3 size: 16 residues. Sequencing was carried out using peripheral blood. The receptor was derived from an elderly woman with acute or convalescent COVID-19. V is TRBV7-3 and J is TRBJ2-3; TRBD2 matches 7 bases. CDR3 in amino acids: CASSLGGRLGTDTQYF. CDR3 nucleotides: TGTGCCAGCAGCTTGGGCGGGAGATTAGGGACAGATACGCAGTATTTT.